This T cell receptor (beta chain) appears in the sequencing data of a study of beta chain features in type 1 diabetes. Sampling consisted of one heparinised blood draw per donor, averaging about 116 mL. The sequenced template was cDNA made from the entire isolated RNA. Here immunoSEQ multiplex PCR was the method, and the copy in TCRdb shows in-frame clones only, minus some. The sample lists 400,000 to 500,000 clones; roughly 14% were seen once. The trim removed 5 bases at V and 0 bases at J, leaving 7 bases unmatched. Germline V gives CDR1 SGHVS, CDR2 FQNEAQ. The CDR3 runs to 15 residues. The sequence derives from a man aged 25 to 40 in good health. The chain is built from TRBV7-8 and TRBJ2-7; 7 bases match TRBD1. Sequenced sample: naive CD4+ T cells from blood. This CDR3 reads CASSPDGQASYEQYF. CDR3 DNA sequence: TGTGCCAGCAGCCCCGATGGACAGGCCTCCTACGAGCAGTACTTC.